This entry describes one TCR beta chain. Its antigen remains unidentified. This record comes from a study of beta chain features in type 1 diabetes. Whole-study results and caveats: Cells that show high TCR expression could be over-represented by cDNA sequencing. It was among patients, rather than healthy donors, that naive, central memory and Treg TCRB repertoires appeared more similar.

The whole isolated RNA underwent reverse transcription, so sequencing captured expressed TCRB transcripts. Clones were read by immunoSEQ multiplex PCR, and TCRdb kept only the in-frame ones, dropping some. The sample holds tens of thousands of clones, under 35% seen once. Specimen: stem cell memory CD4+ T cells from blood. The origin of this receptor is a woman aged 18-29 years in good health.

CDR3 DNA sequence: TGTGCCTGGACTCACAGGGACCATGAGCAGTTCTTC. Encoded protein: CAWTHRDHEQFF. The V gene is TRBV30, the J gene TRBJ2-1; tentatively, D is TRBD1 (6 bases). This CDR3 is 12 amino acids long. Trimming left V 4 bases short and J 8 bases short, with 12 bases between. The germline gives CDR1 GTSNPN, CDR2 SVGIG (reference sequence).